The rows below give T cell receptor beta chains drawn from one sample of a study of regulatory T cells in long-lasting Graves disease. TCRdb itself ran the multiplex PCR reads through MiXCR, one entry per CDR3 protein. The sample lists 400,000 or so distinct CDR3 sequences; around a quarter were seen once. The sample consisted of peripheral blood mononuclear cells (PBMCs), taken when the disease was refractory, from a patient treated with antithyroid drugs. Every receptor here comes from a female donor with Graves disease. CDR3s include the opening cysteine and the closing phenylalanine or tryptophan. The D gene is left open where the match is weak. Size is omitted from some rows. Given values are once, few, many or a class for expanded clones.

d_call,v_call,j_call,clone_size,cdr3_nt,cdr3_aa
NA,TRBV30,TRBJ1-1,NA,TGTGCCTGGAGTACGCCTAACACTGAAGCTTTCTTT,CAWSTPNTEAFF
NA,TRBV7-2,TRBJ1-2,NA,TGTGCCAGCAGCTTCACAAGTCGGGGCTACACCTTC,CASSFTSRGYTF
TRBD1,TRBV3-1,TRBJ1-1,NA,TGTGCCAGCAGCCAAGCGGACAGGTATGAAGCTTTCTTT,CASSQADRYEAFF
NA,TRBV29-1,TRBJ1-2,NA,TGCAGCGTTGACGCGGTAGGGGGGGATGGCTACACCTTC,CSVDAVGGDGYTF
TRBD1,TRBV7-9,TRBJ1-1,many,TGTGCCAGCAGCCCATTGGGACAGGGGTACACTGAAGCTTTCTTT,CASSPLGQGYTEAFF
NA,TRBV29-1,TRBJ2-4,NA,TGCAGCCTCACAACTCGGTCCGAGCGGTTCTTC,CSLTTRSERFF
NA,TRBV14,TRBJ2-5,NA,TGTGCCAGCAGCCTGAAGACTAGTATGGAAGAGACCCAGTACTTC,CASSLKTSMEETQYF
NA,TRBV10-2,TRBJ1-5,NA,TGCGCCAGCAGCGAAGGACCGCGAAAGGAACCCCAGCATTTT,CASSEGPRKEPQHF
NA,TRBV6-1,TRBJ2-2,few,TGTGCCAGCACCAAGAAGCCGAACACACCCACTCATGGCGGGGAGCTGTTTTTT,CASTKKPNTPTHGGELFF
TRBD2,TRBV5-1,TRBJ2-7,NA,TGCGCCAGCAGCGGGTTTGCGGGAGACGCCTACGAGCAGTACTTC,CASSGFAGDAYEQYF
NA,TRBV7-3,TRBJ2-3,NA,TGTGCCAGCAGCTTATTTGCAGGCACAGATACGCAGTATTTT,CASSLFAGTDTQYF
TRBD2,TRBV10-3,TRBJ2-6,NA,TGTGCCATCACCGGGGGGACTAGCGGGAGTAACTCTGGGGCCAACGTCCTGACTTTC,CAITGGTSGSNSGANVLTF
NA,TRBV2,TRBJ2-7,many,TGTGCCAGCAGTGAAGGCCCGAGAAGCTCCTACGAGCAGTACTTC,CASSEGPRSSYEQYF
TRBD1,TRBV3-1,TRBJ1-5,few,TGTGCCAGCAGCCCCTTTTCGGGGACAGGGATTAATCAGCCCCAGCATTTT,CASSPFSGTGINQPQHF
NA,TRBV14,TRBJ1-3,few,TGTGCCAGCAGCCAAGGAATAGGATACTCTGGAAACACCATATATTTT,CASSQGIGYSGNTIYF
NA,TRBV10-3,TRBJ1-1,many,TGTGCCATCAGTACAGGGTCGAACACTGAAGCTTTCTTT,CAISTGSNTEAFF
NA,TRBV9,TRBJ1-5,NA,TGTGCCAGCAGCCCCAGTGGTATTGCGGGATCTCAGCCCCAGCATTTT,CASSPSGIAGSQPQHF
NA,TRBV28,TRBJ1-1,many,TGTGCCAGCAGCCCCCGCGGGGAGGTGAACACTGAAGCTTTCTTT,CASSPRGEVNTEAFF
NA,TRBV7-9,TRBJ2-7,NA,TGTGCCAGCAGCTGGGGCAGGGCGGGCCCCAACGAGCAGTACTTC,CASSWGRAGPNEQYF
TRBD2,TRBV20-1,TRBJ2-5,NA,TGCAGTGCTAGAGACGGACTAGCGGGAGGGCCAGGGGAGACCCAGTACTTC,CSARDGLAGGPGETQYF
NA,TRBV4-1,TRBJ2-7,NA,TGCGCCAGCAGCCAACCACGGACGGGCAACTACGAGCAGTACTTC,CASSQPRTGNYEQYF
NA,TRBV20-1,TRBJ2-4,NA,TGCAGTGCTAGCCTGAGGGGTGGGAAAAACATTCAGTACTTC,CSASLRGGKNIQYF
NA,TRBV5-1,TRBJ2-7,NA,TGCGCCAGCAGTTCCCCTAGCGACGAGCAGTACTTC,CASSSPSDEQYF
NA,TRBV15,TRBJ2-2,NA,TGTGCCACCAGCAGCATAAACACCGGGGAGCTGTTTTTT,CATSSINTGELFF
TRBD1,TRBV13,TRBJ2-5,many,TGTGCCAGCAGCTCCCCCCGGACAGGGGAAGAGACCCAGTACTTC,CASSSPRTGEETQYF
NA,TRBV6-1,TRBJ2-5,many,TGTGCCAGCAGTGAATGGGTGGCAGGGCCTCAAGAGACCCAGTACTTC,CASSEWVAGPQETQYF
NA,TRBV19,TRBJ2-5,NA,TGTGCCAGTAGTACACACCTCCAAGAGACCCAGTACTTC,CASSTHLQETQYF
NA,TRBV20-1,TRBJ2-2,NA,TGCAGTGCTAGGTCCCTAGCACAGGGGGAGCTGTTTTTT,CSARSLAQGELFF
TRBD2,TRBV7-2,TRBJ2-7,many,TGTGCCAGCAGCTTAGGAATTCTGAGGGAGGGCTTGAAGATCTTC,CASSLGILREGLKIF
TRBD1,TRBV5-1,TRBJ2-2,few,TGCGCCAGCAGCCCACGAGGACAGGGCCCGAACACCGGGGAGCTGTTTTTT,CASSPRGQGPNTGELFF
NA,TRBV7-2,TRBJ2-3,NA,TGTGCCAGCAGCTTAGGACAGGCAGAAATAATCTTT,CASSLGQAEIIF
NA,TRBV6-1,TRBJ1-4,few,TGTGCCAGCAGTCAGGATCAGGGGCCCACATGGGGTGAAAAACTGTTTTTT,CASSQDQGPTWGEKLFF
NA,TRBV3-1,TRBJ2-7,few,TGTGCCAGCAGCCTCTGGACCGGTACAGAATCTGAGCAGTACTTC,CASSLWTGTESEQYF
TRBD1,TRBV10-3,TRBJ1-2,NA,TGTGCCATCAGTACCCGGACAGGGATTGGTGCTGGCTACACCTTC,CAISTRTGIGAGYTF
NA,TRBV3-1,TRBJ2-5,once,TGTGCCAGCAGCCACCAACTACCTCAGGGCTTAGGGACCCAGTACTTC,CASSHQLPQGLGTQYF
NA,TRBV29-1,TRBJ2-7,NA,TGCAGCGTTATAACAGTGAACTACGAGCAGTACTTC,CSVITVNYEQYF
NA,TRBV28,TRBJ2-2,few,TGTGCCAGCAGTTTGTGGGAGAAAACCGGGGAGCTGTTTTTT,CASSLWEKTGELFF
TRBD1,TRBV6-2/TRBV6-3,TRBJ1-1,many,TGTGCCAGCAGTTACTCGCTCCTACAGGGGACCATGAACACTGAAGCTTTCTTT,CASSYSLLQGTMNTEAFF
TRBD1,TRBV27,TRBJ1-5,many,TGTGCCAGCAGTGTGGACAGGGTGGGGAATCAGCCCCAGCATTTT,CASSVDRVGNQPQHF
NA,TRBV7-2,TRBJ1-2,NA,TGTGCCAGCAGCCCGGACGGGGTTTCCTATGGCTACACCTTC,CASSPDGVSYGYTF
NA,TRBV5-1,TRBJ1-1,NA,TGCGCCAGCAGCGCCGGCCAGGGTGGAGCCTCTGAAGCTTTCTTT,CASSAGQGGASEAFF
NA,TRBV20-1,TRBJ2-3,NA,TGCAGTGCCATCACAGATACGCAGTATTTT,CSAITDTQYF